The source of this T cell receptor beta chain is a study of CD8+CD57+ T cells in acquired aplastic anemia. Looked up from germline, CDR1 is KGHDR and CDR2 is SFDVKD. This CDR3 contains 12 residues. Trimming stripped 5 bases from V and 4 bases from J, with 4 bases between. Genomic DNA was employed as the template in profiling TCR beta VDJ and CDR3. One entry per CDR3 protein results from TCRdb running MiXCR on the reads. Here the sample spans 35,000 to 50,000 distinct CDR3 sequences, 68% being singletons. The source of this sequence is a human donor in good health, serving as a control. Source material: sorted CD4+, CD8+, or CD8+CD57+ T cells (not recorded which) from PBMCs. This sequence joins TRBV24-1 and TRBJ2-2, with D uncertain. The CDR3 is CATSVGTGELFF. CDR3 nucleotides: TGTGCCACCAGTGTGGGCACCGGGGAGCTGTTTTTT.